The 18 T cell receptor beta chains given below trace back to one sample, sequenced in a study of T cell responses to AZD1222 COVID-19 vaccine. Method: immunoSEQ multiplex PCR; TCRdb's copy keeps in-frame clones and lacks some. Of over 45,000 clones listed, roughly 80% are singletons. The sequenced sample was peripheral blood, obtained on day 0 of AZD1222 vaccination. Source of these receptors: an adult in good health.

The V and J genes are TRBV4-1 and TRBJ2-7; weak D call: TRBD2 (5 bases). This CDR3 contains 14 residues. Germline CDR1 and CDR2: MGHRA and YSYEKL. The germline V and J ends were trimmed by 4 bases and 4 bases, with 14 bases remaining between them. The CDR3 sequence: CASSRREDWYEQYF. The CDR3 DNA reads as TGCGCCAGCAGCCGAAGAGAGGACTGGTACGAGCAGTACTTC.

The chain is built from TRBV3-1 (or the pseudogene TRBV3-2) and TRBJ2-1, with D possibly TRBD2 on 6 matching bases. Germline assignment: CDR1 LGHDT and CDR2 YNNKEL (reference sequence). CDR3 size: 15 residues. Trimming took 8 bases from V and 0 from J, leaving 14 bases between them. CDR3 loop: CASARAGSSYNEQFF. DNA for the CDR3: TGTGCCAGCGCCCGCGCGGGGAGCTCCTACAATGAGCAGTTCTTC.

The chain employs TRBV10-3 and TRBJ1-6; possible D gene TRBD1, 5 bases. Trimming removed 4 bases from V and 12 bases from J, with 13 bases in between. The CDR3 covers 13 residues. CDR1 and CDR2 from the germline V gene are ENHRY and SYGVKD. CDR3 amino acids: CAISVSGAKPLHF. CDR3 coding DNA: TGTGCCATCAGTGTGTCCGGGGCGAAACCCCTCCACTTT.

The chain uses TRBV6-5 and TRBJ2-3; unclear D gene. Between the trimmed V and J ends, which lost 6 bases and 0 bases, there was a span of 13 bases. Germline CDR1 MNHEY, CDR2 SVGAGI. The CDR3 spans 15 residues. CDR3 in DNA: TGTGCCAGCAGCGCGGACGCCAGAAGCACAGATACGCAGTATTTT. Residues: CASSADARSTDTQYF.

V and J are TRBV6-1 and TRBJ1-6, with D possibly TRBD1 on 5 matching bases. With 3 bases removed from V and 9 bases from J, the gap between germline ends came to 9 bases. Germline lookup yields CDR1 MNHNS and CDR2 SASEGT. This CDR3 is built from 13 residues. In nucleotides, the CDR3 is TGTGCCAGCAGTGACAGGGTATTTTCACCCCTCCACTTT. Its protein is CASSDRVFSPLHF.

The V and J genes are TRBV19 and TRBJ1-5; possibly TRBD1 for D (5 bases). V gave up 8 bases and J gave up 4 bases, with 18 bases separating them. This CDR3 region has 15 residues. Germline-derived CDR1 and CDR2 are LNHDA and SQIVND (reference sequence). CDR3 sequence: CASSPGPASNQPQHF. In DNA form, the CDR3 reads TGTGCCAGTTCCCCGGGGCCAGCATCGAATCAGCCCCAGCATTTT.

The V and J genes are TRBV19 and TRBJ1-1, with D possibly TRBD1 on 5 matching bases. Germline V lookup: CDR1 LNHDA, CDR2 SQIVND (reference sequence). This CDR3 has 12 amino acids. Trimming shortened V by 5 bases and J by 8 bases, and 12 bases separated the two germline ends. CDR3 DNA sequence: TGTGCCAGTAGTGCTTTCGGGGGAGAAGCTTTCTTT. Its protein is CASSAFGGEAFF.

The V and J genes are TRBV30 and TRBJ1-6; tentative D call: TRBD1 (5 bases). The CDR3 extends over 16 amino acids. Trimming removed 3 bases at V and 7 bases at J, with 19 bases between. Germline CDR1 is GTSNPN and CDR2 is SVGIG (reference sequence). The CDR3 DNA follows: TGTGCCTGGAGATCTCCCCGCAGGGTAAAAAATTCACCCCTCCACTTT. Its protein product is CAWRSPRRVKNSPLHF.

This chain uses TRBV11-2 with TRBJ1-3; D is ambiguous. Germline assignment: CDR1 SGHAT and CDR2 FQNNGV. V was clipped by 0 bases and J by 5 bases, with 2 bases between them. The CDR3 runs 12 residues. CDR3 amino acids: CASSLERNTIYF. DNA for the CDR3: TGTGCCAGCAGCTTAGAGAGAAACACCATATATTTT.

This clone was seen once. The V gene is TRBV19, the J gene TRBJ2-5, with a possible D match to TRBD1 (6 bases). CDR1 is LNHDA and CDR2 is SQIVND in the germline V gene (reference sequence). Trimming removed 1 base from V and 1 base from J, with 10 bases in between. There are 15 residues in the CDR3. CDR3 protein: CASSIVQGTQETQYF. The CDR3 coding sequence is TGTGCCAGTAGTATAGTTCAGGGGACCCAAGAGACCCAGTACTTC.

The chain uses TRBV10-1 and TRBJ2-7; possibly TRBD1 for D (5 bases). V lost 3 bases and J 5 bases, leaving 8 bases between the germline ends. CDR1 is WNHNN and CDR2 is SYGVQD in the germline V gene (reference sequence). This CDR3 comprises 12 residues. This CDR3 reads CASSDRVDEQYF. Here the CDR3 DNA reads TGCGCCAGCAGTGACAGGGTCGACGAGCAGTACTTC.

Comment on this clone: This same CDR3 is encoded by further DNA sequences in the sample. The V call is TRBV5-1, the J call TRBJ1-1, with D possibly matching TRBD1 (6 bases). The CDR3 is 12 amino acids. Germline CDR1 reads SGHRS; CDR2 reads YFSETQ. V was shortened by 4 bases and J by 6 bases, with 10 bases between the two germline ends. CDR3 region: CASSLTGPEAFF. The CDR3 nucleotides read TGCGCCAGCAGCCTTACAGGGCCTGAAGCTTTCTTT.

The gene calls are TRBV5-5 and TRBJ2-2, with TRBD2 matching over 12 bases. The junction had 4 bases not matched to a gene; V was cut back by 5 bases and J by 2 bases. CDR3 length: 16 residues. CDR1 is SGHKS and CDR2 is YYEKEE in the germline V gene (reference sequence). CDR3 sequence: CASRPTSGSNTGELFF. CDR3 DNA: TGTGCCAGCAGGCCGACTAGCGGGAGTAACACCGGGGAGCTGTTTTTT.

The chain uses TRBV28 and TRBJ1-2; tentatively, D is TRBD1 (5 bases). Germline lookup yields CDR1 MDHEN and CDR2 SYDVKM. This CDR3 contains 13 residues. V was trimmed by 8 bases and J by 5 bases, leaving 15 bases between them. This CDR3 is CASVGTTLYGYTF. The CDR3 nucleotides are TGTGCCAGCGTCGGGACCACTTTGTATGGCTACACCTTC.

CDR3 loop: CASSLWGTSGSYRETQYF. CDR3 in DNA: TGTGCCAGCAGTTTATGGGGGACTAGCGGAAGCTACAGAGAGACCCAGTACTTC. The chain has TRBV28 and TRBJ2-5; TRBD2 matches 11 bases. J gave up 4 bases and V 0 bases, and 10 bases lay outside the gene matches. Germline V gives CDR1 MDHEN, CDR2 SYDVKM. The CDR3 extends over 18 amino acids.

The chain has TRBV28 and TRBJ1-4, with 7 bases lining up with TRBD1. Germline V CDR1 and CDR2: MDHEN, SYDVKM. This CDR3 is 14 amino acids long. The V and J ends lost 5 bases and 4 bases, in that order; junction bases with no gene match: 4. The CDR3 protein is CASSPQGRNEKLFF. CDR3 nucleotides: TGTGCCAGCAGTCCACAGGGGCGTAATGAAAAACTGTTTTTT.

This chain uses TRBV5-1 with TRBJ1-4, with TRBD1 identical over 8 bases. The length of the CDR3 is 15 residues. V shed 4 bases and J 7 bases; nucleotides not matched to a gene: 9. The germline gives CDR1 SGHRS, CDR2 YFSETQ. CDR3 loop: CASSVSGGGGEKLFF. CDR3 bases: TGCGCCAGCAGCGTATCAGGGGGCGGAGGTGAAAAACTGTTTTTT. Supplemented by reference TRBV5-1 and TRBJ1-4, the full variable domain reads KAGVTQTPRYLIKTRGQQVTLSCSPISGHRSVSWYQQTPGQGLQFLFEYFSETQRNKGNFPGRFSGRQFSNSRSEMNVSTLELGDSALYLCASSVSGGGGEKLFFGSGTQLSVL.

V is TRBV28 and J is TRBJ1-2; possible D gene TRBD1, 5 bases. The V gene lost 6 bases and the J gene lost 6 bases, with 14 bases spanning the gap. Germline CDR1 reads MDHEN; CDR2 reads SYDVKM. The CDR3 is 13 residues long. The CDR3 region has the DNA TGTGCCAGCAGAGGGGAAGGGAGGGATGGCTACACCTTC. The encoded protein is CASRGEGRDGYTF.